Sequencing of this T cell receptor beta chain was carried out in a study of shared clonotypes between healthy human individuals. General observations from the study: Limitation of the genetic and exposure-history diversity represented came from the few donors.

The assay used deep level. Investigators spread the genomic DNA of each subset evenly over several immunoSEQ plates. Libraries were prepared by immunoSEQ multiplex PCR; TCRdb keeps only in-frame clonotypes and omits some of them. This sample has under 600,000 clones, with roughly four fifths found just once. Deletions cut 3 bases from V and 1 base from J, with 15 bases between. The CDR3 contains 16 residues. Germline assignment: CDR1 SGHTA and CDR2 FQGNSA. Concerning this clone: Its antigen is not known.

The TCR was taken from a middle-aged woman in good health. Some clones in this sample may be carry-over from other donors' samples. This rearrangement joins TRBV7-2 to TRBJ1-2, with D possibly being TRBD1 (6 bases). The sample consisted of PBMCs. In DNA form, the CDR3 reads TGTGCCAGCAGCTTTGGACCGGGACAAAGTAACTATGGCTACACCTTC. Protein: CASSFGPGQSNYGYTF.